Many counts were recorded for the clone carrying this T cell receptor beta chain. Repertoires were generated with immunoSEQ multiplex PCR, while TCRdb's copy carries only in-frame clones and drops some. The sample gives about 960,000 clones, approximately 80% of which show up once; approximately 1.5% is in the top ten. The entry originates in a study of shared clonotypes between healthy human individuals. CDR3 length: 16 amino acids. Sequenced sample: memory CD4+ T cells sorted from blood. Documented subset: CD45RA-negative fraction. The rearrangement joins TRBV21-1 to TRBJ2-1; no check of the table's D call, TRBD1, against the DNA was made. TRBV21-1 is a pseudogene locus. This clonotype was sampled from a man between 18 and 35 years old in good health. In DNA form, the CDR3 reads TGTGCCAGCAGCAAAGGATCAGGGGGCTCCTACAATGAGCAGTTCTTC. It codes for CASSKGSGGSYNEQFF.